The rows below give T cell receptor beta chains drawn from one sample of a study of cytomegalovirus exposure and HLA in healthy donors. Using immunoSEQ multiplex PCR, the repertoire was profiled, and TCRdb retains in-frame clones only, with some absent. The data contain around 150,000 clones, 65% to 80% of them seen just once; the ten biggest clones take up 6.5% to 7%. Sequenced input: PBMCs. These receptors originate from a man aged 35-49 years in good health and CMV-seropositive. The CDR3 runs from the conserved cysteine through the conserved F or W. The order of the fields is D gene, V gene, J gene, clone size, CDR3 protein, CDR3 DNA. D genes are given only for firm matches. A row's size may be missing; if present it is once, few, many or a size class.

>-|TRBV6-6|TRBJ2-7|-
CASSYSSKQYF
TGTGCCAGCAGTTACTCTAGTAAGCAGTACTTC
>-|TRBV4-1|TRBJ2-1|few
CASSQEREPLRGQFF
TGCGCCAGCAGCCAAGAACGGGAGCCCCTTCGAGGGCAGTTCTTC
>TRBD1|TRBV28|TRBJ1-4|-
CASSAQGAREKLFF
TGTGCCAGCAGCGCACAGGGGGCGCGGGAAAAACTGTTTTTT
>-|TRBV6-1|TRBJ1-5|-
CASSTDRAYRPQHF
TGTGCCAGCAGTACCGACAGAGCCTACAGGCCCCAGCATTTT
>-|TRBV5-1|TRBJ2-7|-
CASSLGAGPDEQYF
TGCGCCAGCAGCTTGGGGGCAGGGCCCGACGAGCAGTACTTC
>-|TRBV6-5|TRBJ2-2|-
CASRLTGFTAGELFF
TGTGCCAGCAGGCTGACTGGTTTTACCGCCGGGGAGCTGTTTTTT
>TRBD1|TRBV14|TRBJ1-4|once
CASSQLRTGEKLFF
TGTGCCAGCAGCCAACTAAGGACAGGGGAAAAACTGTTTTTT
>TRBD2|TRBV10-1|TRBJ2-3|-
CASTLPQRDFTDTQYF
TGCGCCAGCACCCTCCCGCAGCGGGACTTCACAGATACGCAGTATTTT
>-|TRBV7-9|TRBJ1-2|-
CASSLESGYGYTF
TGTGCCAGCAGCTTAGAGAGCGGCTATGGCTACACCTTC
>-|TRBV18|TRBJ2-3|-
CASSTRAAHTDTQYF
TGTGCCAGCTCAACGAGAGCGGCACACACAGATACGCAGTATTTT
>-|TRBV19|TRBJ1-2|-
CASKKGPYGYTF
TGTGCCAGTAAAAAGGGGCCCTATGGCTACACCTTC
>TRBD1|TRBV5-1|TRBJ1-1|-
CASSTTGGWTEAFF
TGCGCCAGCAGCACAACAGGGGGCTGGACTGAAGCTTTCTTT
>TRBD1|TRBV18|TRBJ1-5|few
CASRHRGDSNQPQHF
TGTGCCAGCCGGCACAGGGGGGATAGCAATCAGCCCCAGCATTTT
>TRBD1|TRBV19|TRBJ2-7|-
CASSFDRASYEQYF
TGTGCCAGTAGTTTCGACAGGGCCTCCTACGAGCAGTACTTC
>TRBD2|TRBV19|TRBJ2-1|once
CASSIAGTSGSFEQFF
TGTGCCAGTAGTATAGCGGGGACTAGCGGGAGCTTTGAGCAGTTCTTC
>TRBD2|TRBV7-7|TRBJ2-1|-
CASSSRGDHEQFF
TGTGCTAGCAGCTCTCGGGGGGACCATGAGCAGTTCTTC
>TRBD2|TRBV7-2|TRBJ2-1|-
CASSRGSGRSYNEQFF
TGTGCCAGCAGCCGAGGGAGCGGGAGGTCCTACAATGAGCAGTTCTTC
>TRBD1|TRBV29-1|TRBJ1-4|-
CSVEAQGSEEKLFF
TGCAGCGTTGAAGCACAGGGGTCCGAAGAAAAACTGTTTTTT
>TRBD1|TRBV6-1|TRBJ2-7|few
CASSSGTGSYEQYF
TGTGCCAGCAGTTCCGGGACAGGATCCTACGAGCAGTACTTC
>TRBD2|TRBV7-8|TRBJ2-1|-
CASSLVDDPGGMSEQFF
TGTGCCAGCAGCTTAGTCGATGACCCGGGAGGGATGAGTGAGCAGTTCTTC
>TRBD2|TRBV2|TRBJ2-7|few
CASSELLLAGPYEQYF
TGTGCCAGCAGTGAACTCCTCCTAGCGGGGCCCTACGAGCAGTACTTC
>-|TRBV28|TRBJ1-2|few
CASSFGGGYGYTF
TGTGCCAGCAGTTTCGGGGGAGGCTATGGCTACACCTTC
>TRBD2|TRBV14|TRBJ2-7|-
CASSPRLANEQYF
TGTGCCAGCAGCCCCAGACTAGCGAACGAGCAGTACTTC
>TRBD1|TRBV7-9|TRBJ2-7|-
CASSLAGQTYEQYF
TGTGCCAGCAGCTTAGCGGGACAGACCTACGAGCAGTACTTC
>TRBD1|TRBV10-3|TRBJ1-6|once
CAIRDRESPLHF
TGTGCCATCAGGGACAGGGAGTCACCCCTCCACTTT
>-|TRBV5-8|TRBJ1-6|-
CASSSNRGYNSPLHF
TGTGCCAGCAGTTCGAACCGGGGCTATAATTCACCCCTCCACTTT
>-|TRBV5-1|TRBJ1-1|-
CASSLRTGMNTEAFF
TGCGCCAGCAGCCTACGTACGGGAATGAACACTGAAGCTTTCTTT
>-|TRBV6-4|TRBJ2-3|-
CASSDSAGSTDTQYF
TGTGCCAGCAGTGACTCTGCGGGAAGCACAGATACGCAGTATTTT
>TRBD1|TRBV27|TRBJ2-7|-
CASSLGTAGEQYF
TGTGCCAGCAGTCTCGGGACAGCAGGCGAGCAGTACTTC
>TRBD1|TRBV30|TRBJ2-7|few
CAWSPDRGLSYEQYF
TGTGCCTGGAGTCCCGACAGGGGGCTAAGTTACGAGCAGTACTTC
>-|TRBV19|TRBJ2-2|-
CASRWGEQFANTGELFF
TGTGCCAGTAGATGGGGGGAACAATTCGCGAACACCGGGGAGCTGTTTTTT
>-|TRBV23-1|TRBJ1-1|-
CASSHGGAFF
TGCGCCAGCAGTCATGGCGGAGCTTTCTTT
>TRBD2|TRBV5-1|TRBJ2-1|-
CASSGSGTSASNEQFF
TGCGCCAGCAGCGGCTCCGGGACTAGCGCCTCCAATGAGCAGTTCTTC
>TRBD2|TRBV9|TRBJ2-7|-
CASSGGGHEQYF
TGTGCCAGCAGTGGGGGAGGGCACGAGCAGTACTTC
>-|TRBV11-2|TRBJ2-1|-
CASSLALLGGRAFNEQFF
TGTGCCAGCAGCTTAGCCCTCCTAGGGGGGAGGGCCTTCAATGAGCAGTTCTTC
>TRBD2|TRBV13|TRBJ2-1|-
CASSSYSGLAGSYNEQFF
TGTGCCAGCAGCTCCTATTCGGGACTAGCGGGTTCCTACAATGAGCAGTTCTTC
>-|TRBV6-6|TRBJ1-1|-
CASAPSRDISAFF
TGTGCCAGCGCCCCGTCCCGGGACATTTCGGCTTTCTTT
>-|TRBV6-5|TRBJ2-3|few
CASSRQDSSTDTQYF
TGTGCCAGCAGCCGGCAGGACTCTAGCACAGATACGCAGTATTTT
>TRBD2|TRBV25-1|TRBJ2-1|-
CASSDDWSGRSDEQFF
TGTGCCAGCAGTGATGATTGGAGCGGGAGGTCGGATGAGCAGTTCTTC
>-|TRBV15|TRBJ2-2|-
CATSYDRSRMNTGELFF
TGTGCCACCAGCTATGACAGATCGCGTATGAACACCGGGGAGCTGTTTTTT
>-|TRBV2|TRBJ1-1|-
CASSDRAAEAFF
TGTGCCAGCAGTGACAGGGCGGCCGAAGCTTTCTTT
>-|TRBV5-1|TRBJ2-7|-
CASNKGLEYEQYF
TGCGCCAGCAATAAGGGGCTGGAGTACGAGCAGTACTTC
>-|TRBV7-2|TRBJ2-1|-
CASSPLGSGSYNEQFF
TGTGCCAGCAGCCCCCTGGGTAGCGGATCCTACAATGAGCAGTTCTTC
>TRBD2|TRBV10-1|TRBJ2-3|few
CASSPGGIADTQYF
TGCGCCAGCTCCCCGGGGGGTATAGCAGATACGCAGTATTTT
>-|TRBV5-5|TRBJ2-3|-
CASSLSILRGSGGYTDTQYF
TGTGCCAGCAGCTTAAGTATTCTTCGGGGTAGCGGAGGGTACACAGATACGCAGTATTTT
>TRBD1|TRBV4-2|TRBJ1-5|-
CASSQDFGTGYQPQHF
TGTGCCAGCAGCCAAGATTTCGGGACAGGGTATCAGCCCCAGCATTTT
>-|TRBV29-1|TRBJ1-2|once
CSVSSSAAHGYTF
TGCAGCGTTAGTTCTTCGGCGGCCCATGGCTACACCTTC
>-|TRBV28|TRBJ1-3|-
CASSWVGGPGNTIYF
TGTGCCAGCAGCTGGGTGGGGGGGCCTGGAAACACCATATATTTT
>TRBD1|TRBV7-9|TRBJ2-7|-
CASTPGTGHQTYEQYF
TGTGCCAGCACTCCCGGGACAGGGCATCAAACCTACGAGCAGTACTTC
>TRBD2|TRBV7-3|TRBJ2-1|-
CASSLTSGTYNEQFF
TGTGCCAGCAGCTTAACTAGCGGGACTTACAATGAGCAGTTCTTC
>-|TRBV6-4|TRBJ2-3|-
CASKQDSFTDTQYF
TGTGCCAGCAAGCAGGACAGTTTCACAGATACGCAGTATTTT
>-|TRBV19|TRBJ2-1|-
CASTTKQRYNEQFF
TGTGCCAGCACCACTAAACAGCGGTACAATGAGCAGTTCTTC
>TRBD2|TRBV7-9|TRBJ2-2|-
CASSLLAGVGAGELFF
TGTGCCAGCAGCTTACTAGCGGGAGTAGGGGCCGGGGAGCTGTTTTTT
>-|TRBV9|TRBJ1-2|few
CASSVALANYGYTF
TGTGCCAGCAGCGTAGCTCTAGCGAACTATGGCTACACCTTC
>TRBD1|TRBV10-3|TRBJ1-5|-
CAISEDRGLTRNQPQHF
TGTGCCATCAGTGAGGACAGGGGGCTGACGCGCAATCAGCCCCAGCATTTT